The clone carrying this T cell receptor (beta chain) was counted between two and nine times. The antigen is undetermined. Unique molecular identifiers were used to barcode this TCRbeta library. TCRdb used MiXCR to reprocess the PCR reads, holding one entry per CDR3 protein. Of fewer than 700,000 distinct CDR3 sequences in the sample, roughly 23% were seen once. This entry is derived from a study of T-cell reconstitution after alpha-beta-depleted transplantation in children. Study observations and caveats: Roughly two months post-transplant, alpha-beta T cells reportedly originated from several hundred graft clones that had expanded.

Per the germline V gene, CDR1 is SEHNR and CDR2 is FQNEAQ (reference sequence). This CDR3 has 14 amino acids. The V and J ends lost 5 bases and 6 bases, in that order; junction bases with no gene match: 8. The TCR was taken from a boy in the first two years of life who had a stem cell transplant for acute myeloid leukemia, so the T cells may come from the graft donor. This rearrangement joins TRBV7-9 to TRBJ1-1; 8 nucleotides agree with TRBD1. This sample comprised PBMCs, mostly from graft donor cells, obtained 360 days after TCRalphabeta/CD19-depleted stem cell transplant. The CDR3 sequence: CASSIGGQGAEAFF. The CDR3 DNA is TGTGCCAGCAGCATCGGTGGACAGGGCGCTGAAGCTTTCTTT.